This TCR beta chain was identified during a study of T cell responses to AZD1222 COVID-19 vaccine (dated by TCRdb to about 2021). Regarding the research as a whole: AZD1222 recipients whose second dose came at about 4 weeks and those whose second dose came at about 12 weeks were combined into one group, since spike-specific TCR depth and breadth did not differ between the two schedules. Trial participants were enrolled into age subgroups of 18-55, 56-69 and 70-plus years, which contained 148, 28 and 57 TCR-sequenced participants, respectively. A total of approximately 230 trial participants underwent TCR sequencing, of whom roughly 210 received two doses of AZD1222 and roughly 25 received two doses of the MenACWY control vaccine. General conclusions and limits of the study: Because no samples from the day 14 peak response were available, repertoires could be characterized only after the peak T cell response. Only six AZD1222 recipients were SARS-CoV-2 seropositive at baseline, limiting conclusions about previously exposed vaccinees. Participants were mostly white British, with more females than males. The authors suggested clonal diversity may have been underestimated. Reportedly, almost half of the unique spike-specific TCRs recognized epitopes lying outside the regions that are mutated in the B.1.351 and B.1.1.7 variants. After two AZD1222 doses, spike-specific TCR breadth and depth were significantly higher than at day 0 and than in MenACWY recipients. Vaccine-associated CD4 TCRs spanned the whole spike protein, with dominant responses in regions 160-218 and 743-854. In the small 56-69-year group, the increase in depth fell short of significance, most likely because of low power.

Note on this clone: Its antigen remains undetermined. Per-base quality was not reported, and no clone a single base away is much larger than it.

The CDR3 regions of human TCRbeta chains were analyzed by immunosequencing. The authors' analysis ran thus. Repertoire TCRs were matched against a reference library of SARS-CoV-2-specific TCRs generated with the MIRA antigen-specificity platform. Breadth was defined as the fraction of unique TCRs that were SARS-CoV-2-associated. Depth was defined as the fraction of total T cells that were SARS-CoV-2-associated. Using the MIRA data, each spike-specific TCR was assigned both to the spike region to which the TCR was reactive and to a CD4 or CD8 class. Log10-transformed breadth and depth values were compared by one-way ANOVA with Sidak's multiple comparisons tests. The immuneACCESS repertoire file appears here via TCRdb, limited to in-frame rearrangements. These files lack a portion of the clones; in checked studies, under half of the deficit traces to unresolved V genes, and the cause of the others is not known. The D gene and trimming were derived from the DNA, and the V and J assignments and clone size from that table. A total of 100,000 to 150,000 clones appear in this sample, roughly nine tenths of them only once. The top ten clones comprise 4.2% of the sample.

This specimen's time point label, interpreted: baseline before first vaccination. Vaccinee samples were obtained from the UK trials COV001 and COV002, which included a single-blind randomized controlled phase 2/3 trial of AZD1222 (ChAdOx1 nCoV-19) in healthy adults. Trial participant PBMC samples were collected at day 0 and day 28 after the second dose for TCRbeta chain sequencing. The junction shows trimming of 4 bases on V and 0 bases on J, plus 7 bases between the germline ends. The germline V gene yields MGHDK for CDR1 and SYGVNS for CDR2. Measured from the cysteine to the phenylalanine, the CDR3 is 14 residues long. Only the CDR3 portion is preserved as DNA: 42 bases, with reading frame beginning at the first base.

The sequence derives from an adult in good health. This chain is built from TRBV25-1 and TRBJ1-3; there is no confident call for the D gene. The sequencing used peripheral blood, collected on day 0 of AZD1222 vaccination. Here is the DNA: TGTGCCAGCAGTGGGCAGCACTCTGGAAACACCATATATTTT. It encodes CASSGQHSGNTIYF.